The entry below describes one TCR beta chain. Primers: 60 Vbeta forward and 13 Jbeta reverse. The protocol was immunoSEQ multiplex PCR, while the TCRdb copy is restricted to in-frame clones and leaves out a portion. The data hold about 140,000 clones, with over 75% observed a single time. This record belongs to a study of cytomegalovirus exposure and HLA in healthy donors. This TCR was sampled from a man aged 50-60 years in good health and CMV-seronegative. The sequencing input was PBMCs.

The CDR3 protein is CASSREGAGEKLFF. Here the CDR3 DNA reads TGTGCCAGCAGCAGAGAGGGGGCGGGTGAAAAACTGTTTTTT. The J gene is TRBJ1-4, the V gene TRBV7-8; the match to TRBD1 covers 7 bases. V lost 5 bases, J lost 7 bases, and 7 bases stayed unmatched. CDR3 length: 14 amino acids. Germline CDR1 SGHVS, CDR2 FQNEAQ.